What follows are 7 T cell receptor beta chains derived from one specimen sequenced in a study of beta chain features in type 1 diabetes. The whole isolated RNA underwent reverse transcription, so sequencing captured expressed TCRB transcripts. The assay was immunoSEQ multiplex PCR, and TCRdb's table has in-frame clones only and misses some. The sample shows about 260,000 clones, under 70% of them seen only once. What was sequenced was naive CD4+ T cells from blood. The source is a man aged 25 to 45 in good health.

The chain couples TRBV5-1 to TRBJ2-3, with TRBD2 matching 13 bases. The CDR3 covers 16 residues. V shed 4 bases, J shed 4 bases, and the junction held 6 bases outside the gene matches. From germline, CDR1 is SGHRS and CDR2 YFSETQ. The CDR3 reads CASSLWTSGSADTQYF. The CDR3 DNA sequence: TGCGCCAGCAGCCTTTGGACTAGCGGGAGTGCAGATACGCAGTATTTT.

This clone was seen just once. The chain combines TRBV7-2 with TRBJ1-1; D gene unclear. The CDR3 loop spans 14 amino acids. Trimming cost V 2 bases and J 0 bases, with 7 bases left between them. Germline loops: CDR1 SGHTA, CDR2 FQGNSA. CDR3 residues: CASSLSSVNTEAFF. The CDR3 bases are TGTGCCAGCAGCTTATCATCCGTGAACACTGAAGCTTTCTTT.

This clone showed up just a few times. The chain employs TRBV2 and TRBJ2-1; tentative D call: TRBD1 (5 bases). Germline V gene lookup returns CDR1 SNHLY and CDR2 FYNNEI. The CDR3 sequence is 12 residues long. V was shortened by 6 bases and J by 6 bases, with 9 bases between the two germline ends. The CDR3 region is CASSMTANEQFF. The CDR3 nucleotides are TGTGCCAGCAGCATGACAGCCAATGAGCAGTTCTTC. Full variable domain (remainder filled in from reference TRBV2 and TRBJ2-1): EPEVTQTPSHQVTQMGQEVILRCVPISNHLYFYWYRQILGQKVEFLVSFYNNEISEKSEIFDDQFSVERPDGSNFTLKIRSTKLEDSAMYFCASSMTANEQFFGPGTRLTVL.

The V and J genes are TRBV2 and TRBJ2-7, with 7 bases matching TRBD2. The V gene end was trimmed by 2 bases and the J gene end by 6 bases; junction bases not matched to a gene: 1. The germline CDR1 and CDR2 sequences are SNHLY and FYNNEI. CDR3 length: 12 amino acids. CDR3 in amino acids: CASSELAAEQYF. The CDR3 coding sequence is TGTGCCAGCAGTGAACTAGCGGCCGAGCAGTACTTC.

This clone is a singleton in its sample. The rearrangement links TRBV2 to TRBJ2-2; D is perhaps TRBD1 (5 bases). Per the germline V gene, CDR1 is SNHLY and CDR2 is FYNNEI. This CDR3 is 15 amino acids long. The V gene lost 3 bases and the J gene lost 6 bases, with 14 bases spanning the gap. CDR3 coding DNA: TGTGCCAGCAGTGACCACAGGAAAGAGGCCGGGGAGCTGTTTTTT. Translating gives CASSDHRKEAGELFF.

This clone appeared a few times. V gene TRBV29-1 combines with J gene TRBJ2-5; 7 positions agree with TRBD2. Trimming removed 3 bases from V and 7 bases from J; junction bases left unmatched: 8. Germline CDR1 reads SQVTM; CDR2 reads ANQGSEA. The CDR3 is 13 amino acids. The CDR3 protein is CSVEERELGTQYF. DNA for the CDR3: TGCAGCGTTGAGGAGCGGGAATTGGGGACCCAGTACTTC.

This clone has only a few counts. The gene calls are TRBV6-5 and TRBJ2-7, with D possibly TRBD2 on 6 matching bases. The CDR3 runs 15 residues. CDR1 is MNHEY and CDR2 is SVGAGI in the germline V gene. Trimming pared 2 bases from V and 2 bases from J, leaving 13 bases between. CDR3 amino acids: CASSYQRTGAYEQYF. CDR3 DNA: TGTGCCAGCAGTTACCAAAGGACGGGGGCCTACGAGCAGTACTTC.